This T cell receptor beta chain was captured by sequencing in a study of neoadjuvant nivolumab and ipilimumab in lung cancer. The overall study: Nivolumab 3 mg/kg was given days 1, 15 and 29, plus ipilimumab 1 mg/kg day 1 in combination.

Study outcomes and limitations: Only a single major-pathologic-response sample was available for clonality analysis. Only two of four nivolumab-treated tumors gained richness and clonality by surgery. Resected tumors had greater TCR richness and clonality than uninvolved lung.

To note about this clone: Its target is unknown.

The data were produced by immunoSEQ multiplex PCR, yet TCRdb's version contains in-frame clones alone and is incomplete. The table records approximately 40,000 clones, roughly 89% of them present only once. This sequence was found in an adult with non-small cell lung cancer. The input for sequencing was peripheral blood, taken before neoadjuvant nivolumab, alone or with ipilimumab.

CDR3 in DNA: TGTGCCAGCAGGGCCGGGACAGACCAAGAGACCCAGTACTTC. As protein: CASRAGTDQETQYF. This chain links TRBV6-5 with TRBJ2-5, with TRBD1 matching over 7 bases. Per germline, CDR1 MNHEY and CDR2 SVGAGI. J was trimmed by 0 bases and V by 6 bases; bases with no gene match: 4. This CDR3 region has 14 residues.